Below are 23 T cell receptor beta chains sequenced from a single sample in a study of cytomegalovirus exposure and HLA in healthy donors. Vbeta (60) and Jbeta (13) primers were used in the PCR. Only in-frame clones appear in the TCRdb table, and some are missing; sequencing was by immunoSEQ multiplex PCR. The sample lists under 200,000 clones; over 65% were seen once. Input material: PBMCs. The receptors stem from a woman in her forties or fifties in good health and CMV-seropositive.

The CDR3 loop reads CASGPRGVNYGYTF. In DNA form, the CDR3 reads TGTGCCAGCGGACCTCGGGGGGTTAACTATGGCTACACCTTC. The chain has TRBV11-1 and TRBJ1-2; possibly TRBD1 for D (5 bases). The V gene lost 8 bases and the J gene lost 1 base, with 14 bases spanning the gap. The germline gives CDR1 SGHAT, CDR2 FQDESV (reference sequence). CDR3 length equals 14 residues.

Details on this clone: Mismatch with germline at one junction end may stem from a read error. The chain recombines TRBV6-5 with TRBJ1-1; possible D gene TRBD1, 6 bases. This CDR3 has 14 amino acids. Germline V lookup: CDR1 MNHEY, CDR2 SVGAGI. The CDR3 protein is CAISRGGANTEAFF. The CDR3 DNA is TGTGCCATCAGTCGGGGGGGCGCAAACACTGAAGCTTTCTTT.

The rearrangement uses TRBV19 and TRBJ1-5, with 7 bases matching TRBD1. The V gene's germline CDR1 is LNHDA and CDR2 SQIVND (reference sequence). This CDR3 comprises 16 residues. The V and J ends lost 4 bases and 1 base, in that order; junction bases with no gene match: 7. The CDR3 spells CASSSRRGLSNQPQHF. The CDR3 coding sequence is TGTGCCAGTAGTAGTCGCAGGGGGTTGAGCAATCAGCCCCAGCATTTT. Combining the CDR3 with reference TRBV19 and TRBJ1-5 gives the whole variable domain DGGITQSPKYLFRKEGQNVTLSCEQNLNHDAMYWYRQDPGQGLRLIYYSQIVNDFQKGDIAEGYSVSREKKESFPLTVTSAQKNPTAFYLCASSSRRGLSNQPQHFGDGTRLSIL.

The V call is TRBV7-8, the J call TRBJ2-1, with a possible D match to TRBD2 (6 bases). V was pared by 2 bases and J by 2 bases, with 13 bases between. Germline values: CDR1 SGHVS, CDR2 FQNEAQ. The CDR3 has 16 residues. CDR3 protein: CASSLPGGRPYNEQFF. The CDR3 coding sequence is TGTGCCAGCAGCTTACCCGGGGGAAGGCCCTACAATGAGCAGTTCTTC.

The rearrangement links TRBV28 to TRBJ1-6; D unclear. The CDR3 loop spans 14 amino acids. With 3 bases removed from V and 6 bases from J, the gap between germline ends came to 9 bases. Looked up from germline, CDR1 is MDHEN and CDR2 is SYDVKM. Here the CDR3 DNA reads TGTGCCAGCAGTTTGGGCAGGTCTAATTCACCCCTCCACTTT. This gives the protein CASSLGRSNSPLHF.

The genes are TRBV30 and TRBJ1-2; 7 nucleotides align to TRBD1. Trimming at V came to 4 bases and at J to 0 bases, leaving 5 bases not matched to a gene. Germline CDR1 reads GTSNPN; CDR2 reads SVGIG (reference sequence). The CDR3 covers 14 residues. CDR3 amino acids: CAWTGTVANYGYTF. In nucleotides, the CDR3 is TGTGCCTGGACAGGGACAGTCGCTAACTATGGCTACACCTTC.

The rearrangement uses TRBV5-1 and TRBJ2-1; 7 bases match TRBD1. The CDR3 sequence is 13 residues long. J gave up 7 bases and V 4 bases, and 5 bases lay outside the gene matches. Germline CDR1 SGHRS, CDR2 YFSETQ. CDR3 in amino acids: CASSLTGFNEQFF. In DNA, the CDR3 is TGCGCCAGCAGCCTGACAGGGTTTAATGAGCAGTTCTTC. Based on the CDR3 plus reference TRBV5-1 and TRBJ2-1, the full variable domain is KAGVTQTPRYLIKTRGQQVTLSCSPISGHRSVSWYQQTPGQGLQFLFEYFSETQRNKGNFPGRFSGRQFSNSRSEMNVSTLELGDSALYLCASSLTGFNEQFFGPGTRLTVL.

The chain has TRBV30 and TRBJ2-5; 7 bases line up with TRBD1. Trimming took 1 base from V and 4 from J; bases not matched to a gene: 6. This CDR3 has 14 residues. Germline-derived CDR1 and CDR2 are GTSNPN and SVGIG (reference sequence). The CDR3 region has the DNA TGTGCCTGGAGTGCTCACAGGGGTGGAGAGACCCAGTACTTC. This encodes CAWSAHRGGETQYF.

The V call is TRBV11-2, the J call TRBJ2-7; D perhaps matches TRBD2 (6 bases). CDR3 length: 17 residues. Trimming cost V 3 bases and J 3 bases, with 21 bases left between them. Germline assignment: CDR1 SGHAT and CDR2 FQNNGV. The CDR3: CASSFPGLLSHYYEQYF. The CDR3 DNA is TGTGCCAGCAGCTTCCCGGGACTGCTCTCCCATTACTACGAGCAGTACTTC.

The rearrangement joins TRBV6-6 to TRBJ1-1; 8 positions match TRBD1. V shed 2 bases and J 1 base; nucleotides not matched to a gene: 6. Germline V gene sequence: CDR1 MNHNY, CDR2 SVGAGI (reference sequence). This CDR3 spans 16 amino acids. The CDR3: CASSYELDRGNTEAFF. In DNA form, the CDR3 reads TGTGCCAGCAGTTACGAATTAGACAGGGGGAACACTGAAGCTTTCTTT.

The chain employs TRBV11-2 and TRBJ2-5, with 7 bases lining up with TRBD2. The V segment lost 1 base and the J segment 5 bases; nucleotides outside the gene matches: 10. The germline CDR1 and CDR2 sequences are SGHAT and FQNNGV. The CDR3 has 16 amino acids. The CDR3 region is CASSLGQRGGGETQYF. In DNA form, the CDR3 reads TGTGCCAGCAGCTTAGGTCAGCGCGGGGGTGGTGAGACCCAGTACTTC. Based on the CDR3 plus reference TRBV11-2 and TRBJ2-5, the full variable domain is EAGVAQSPRYKIIEKRQSVAFWCNPISGHATLYWYQQILGQGPKLLIQFQNNGVVDDSQLPKDRFSAERLKGVDSTLKIQPAKLEDSAVYLCASSLGQRGGGETQYFGPGTRLLVL.

This chain links TRBV5-4 with TRBJ1-1, with 7 bases fitting TRBD1. The ends lost 10 bases at V and 1 base at J; junction bases unmatched: 19. The germline gives CDR1 SGHNT, CDR2 YYREEE (reference sequence). The CDR3 has 17 residues. CDR3 residues: CAGLKGQPGVANTEAFF. The CDR3 DNA reads as TGTGCCGGGCTAAAGGGACAGCCCGGAGTAGCGAACACTGAAGCTTTCTTT.

This clone was seen once. The V gene is TRBV5-4, the J gene TRBJ1-5; 9 bases map to TRBD1. V dropped 4 bases and J dropped 3; count of bases not matched to a gene: 5. CDR3 length: 15 residues. From germline, CDR1 is SGHNT and CDR2 YYREEE (reference sequence). In DNA form, the CDR3 reads TGTGCCAGCAGCCCAGGGACAGGGATCAATCAGCCCCAGCATTTT. This codes for CASSPGTGINQPQHF.

This CDR3 reads CASSGPRGKNIQYF. DNA for the CDR3: TGTGCCAGCAGTGGGCCCAGGGGAAAAAACATTCAGTACTTC. V usage is TRBV11-2 and J usage is TRBJ2-4, with a weak D call TRBD1 (6 bases). This CDR3 spans 14 amino acids. The germline CDR1 and CDR2 sequences are SGHAT and FQNNGV. The V gene lost 6 bases and the J gene lost 4 bases, with 13 bases spanning the gap.

A note on this clone: Other DNA sequences from this sample encode an identical CDR3 as well. V gene TRBV19 combines with J gene TRBJ1-1, with D possibly being TRBD1 (6 bases). Deletions cut 8 bases from V and 8 bases from J, with 21 bases between. Germline CDR1 and CDR2: LNHDA and SQIVND (reference sequence). This CDR3 is built from 14 residues. DNA for the CDR3: TGTGCCAGTCTCCGACGACAGGTAGGCCCCGAAGCTTTCTTT. This encodes CASLRRQVGPEAFF.

This sequence joins TRBV4-1 and TRBJ2-3; a weak D match, TRBD2 (5 bases). This CDR3 contains 19 residues. Trimming removed 0 bases at V and 1 base at J, with 20 bases between. Germline V gives CDR1 MGHRA, CDR2 YSYEKL. The CDR3 reads CASSQELIGITTGTDTQYF. In nucleotides, the CDR3 is TGCGCCAGCAGCCAAGAGCTTATCGGGATTACTACTGGCACAGATACGCAGTATTTT.

The chain uses TRBV2 and TRBJ1-5; D unresolved. CDR3 length equals 15 residues. Germline CDR1 SNHLY, CDR2 FYNNEI. V lost 7 bases and J lost 1, with 14 bases in between. The CDR3 spells CASTITGSSNQPQHF. The CDR3 DNA reads as TGTGCCAGCACCATCACCGGGTCCAGCAATCAGCCCCAGCATTTT.

This chain connects TRBV18 to TRBJ2-3; D possibly corresponds to TRBD2 (6 bases). Germline V gives CDR1 KGHSH, CDR2 LQKENI. The V gene lost 7 bases and the J gene lost 2 bases, with 22 bases spanning the gap. The length of the CDR3 is 17 residues. The CDR3 coding sequence is TGTGCCAGCTGCACCCAACTAGCTTCTTCCCCCACAGATACGCAGTATTTT. This gives the protein CASCTQLASSPTDTQYF.

This clone has only one observation. The V gene is TRBV7-9, the J gene TRBJ2-7, with 8 nucleotides matching TRBD2. Germline V gene lookup returns CDR1 SEHNR and CDR2 FQNEAQ (reference sequence). The V and J ends lost 0 bases and 6 bases, in that order; junction bases with no gene match: 4. CDR3 length equals 14 residues. The CDR3 spells CASSLALAGGEQYF. The CDR3 bases are TGTGCCAGCAGCTTAGCGCTAGCGGGTGGCGAGCAGTACTTC.

The chain recombines TRBV18 with TRBJ2-3, with a possible D match to TRBD2 (6 bases). This CDR3 has 15 amino acids. Germline V gives CDR1 KGHSH, CDR2 LQKENI. The ends were cut back, 6 bases at V and 7 bases at J, with 20 bases in the middle. CDR3 DNA sequence: TGTGCCAGCTCCTTCGGTGATGGGGGGTTGAATACGCAGTATTTT. Amino acids: CASSFGDGGLNTQYF.

The rearrangement uses TRBV7-3 and TRBJ2-1; a weak D match, TRBD1 (6 bases). V was clipped by 1 base and J by 4 bases, with 11 bases between them. CDR1 is SGHTA and CDR2 is FQGTGA in the germline V gene. The CDR3 length is 15 residues. The CDR3 here is CASSLIAGAYNEQFF. CDR3 sequence (DNA): TGTGCCAGCAGCTTAATAGCAGGGGCGTACAATGAGCAGTTCTTC.

The chain recombines TRBV10-3 with TRBJ1-5; TRBD1 agrees at 7 bases. The germline gives CDR1 ENHRY, CDR2 SYGVKD. V lost 6 bases to trimming and J lost 4 bases; unmatched junction nucleotides: 9. The CDR3 runs 15 residues. This CDR3 reads CAISPGTEGNQPQHF. In DNA, the CDR3 is TGTGCCATCAGCCCGGGGACAGAGGGAAATCAGCCCCAGCATTTT.

The gene calls are TRBV18 and TRBJ1-3; 8 bases fit TRBD1. CDR1 and CDR2 from the germline V gene are KGHSH and LQKENI. Trimming removed 7 bases from V and 0 bases from J; junction bases left unmatched: 2. The CDR3 contains 14 residues. The CDR3 reads CASFTGGSGNTIYF. The CDR3 DNA sequence: TGTGCCAGCTTTACAGGGGGCTCTGGAAACACCATATATTTT. Based on the CDR3 plus reference TRBV18 and TRBJ1-3, the full variable domain is NAGVMQNPRHLVRRRGQEARLRCSPMKGHSHVYWYRQLPEEGLKFMVYLQKENIIDESGMPKERFSAEFPKEGPSILRIQQVVRGDSAAYFCASFTGGSGNTIYFGEGSWLTVV.